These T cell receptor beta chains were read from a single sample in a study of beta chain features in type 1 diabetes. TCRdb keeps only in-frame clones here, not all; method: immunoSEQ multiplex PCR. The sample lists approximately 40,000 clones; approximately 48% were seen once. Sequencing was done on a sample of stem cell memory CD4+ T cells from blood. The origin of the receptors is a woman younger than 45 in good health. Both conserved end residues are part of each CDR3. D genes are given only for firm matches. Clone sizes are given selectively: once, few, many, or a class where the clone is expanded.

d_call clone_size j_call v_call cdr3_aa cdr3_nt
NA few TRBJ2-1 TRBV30 CAWSVEGLNEQFF TGTGCCTGGAGTGTAGAGGGTCTTAATGAGCAGTTCTTC
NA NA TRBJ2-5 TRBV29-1 CSVVESAGKTQYF TGCAGCGTTGTGGAGTCCGCCGGGAAGACCCAGTACTTC
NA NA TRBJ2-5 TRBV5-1 CASNWGRTPYQETQYF TGCGCCAGCAACTGGGGTCGGACTCCGTACCAAGAGACCCAGTACTTC
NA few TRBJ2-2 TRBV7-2 CASSRRGTGELFF TGTGCCAGCAGCCGCCGGGGCACCGGGGAGCTGTTTTTT
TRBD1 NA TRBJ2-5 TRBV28 CASSQLTGGDETQYF TGTGCCAGCAGCCAGTTGACAGGGGGCGACGAGACCCAGTACTTC
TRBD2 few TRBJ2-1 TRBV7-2 CASSQDSGSYNEQFF TGTGCCAGCAGCCAAGACAGCGGGAGCTACAATGAGCAGTTCTTC
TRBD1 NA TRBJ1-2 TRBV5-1 CASREGQGNYGYTF TGCGCCAGCAGAGAAGGACAGGGCAACTATGGCTACACCTTC
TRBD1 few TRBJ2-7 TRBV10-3 CAISERGGGYEQYF TGTGCCATCAGTGAGAGAGGGGGCGGGTACGAGCAGTACTTC
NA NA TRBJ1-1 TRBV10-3 CASGDSIEAFF TGTGCCAGCGGCGACAGTATTGAAGCTTTCTTT
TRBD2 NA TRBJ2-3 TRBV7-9 CASSFSSGTNTDTQYF TGTGCCAGCAGCTTCAGTTCGGGGACTAACACAGATACGCAGTATTTT
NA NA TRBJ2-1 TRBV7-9 CASSLGLSSYNEQFF TGTGCCAGCAGCTTAGGCTTGAGCTCCTACAATGAGCAGTTCTTC
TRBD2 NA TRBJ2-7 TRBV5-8 CASSKKLTGTRLYYEQYF TGTGCCAGCAGCAAAAAATTAACCGGGACTAGACTGTACTACGAGCAGTACTTC
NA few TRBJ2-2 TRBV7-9 CASSFKVAANTGELFF TGTGCCAGCAGCTTCAAGGTCGCGGCGAACACCGGGGAGCTGTTTTTT
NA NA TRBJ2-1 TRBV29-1 CSVATTSYNEQFF TGCAGCGTTGCGACGACTAGTTACAATGAGCAGTTCTTC
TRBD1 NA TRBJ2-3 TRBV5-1 CASSKGTATTDTQYF TGCGCCAGCAGCAAAGGGACAGCCACCACAGATACGCAGTATTTT
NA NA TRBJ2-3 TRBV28 CASSLSTGTQYF TGTGCCAGCAGTTTAAGCACAGGTACGCAGTATTTT
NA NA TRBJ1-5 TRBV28 CASSPPQGDNQPQHF TGTGCCAGCAGCCCACCCCAGGGTGACAATCAGCCCCAGCATTTT
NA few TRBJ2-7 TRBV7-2 CASSSETASYEQYF TGTGCCAGCAGCTCCGAGACAGCCTCCTACGAGCAGTACTTC
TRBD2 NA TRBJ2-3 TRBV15 CATSRGAAGNTDTQYF TGTGCCACCAGCAGAGGGGCAGCGGGAAACACAGATACGCAGTATTTT
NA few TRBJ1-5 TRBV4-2 CASSQVPGGLSNQPQHF TGTGCCAGCAGCCAAGTACCCGGGGGGCTTAGCAATCAGCCCCAGCATTTT
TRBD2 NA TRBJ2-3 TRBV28 CASMASGRTDTQYF TGTGCCAGCATGGCTAGCGGGAGAACAGATACGCAGTATTTT
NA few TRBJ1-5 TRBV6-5 CASRRGGGNQPQHF TGTGCCAGCAGGAGGGGGGGAGGCAATCAGCCCCAGCATTTT
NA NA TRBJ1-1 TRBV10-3 CAISGGGPEAFF TGTGCCATCAGCGGGGGGGGCCCTGAAGCTTTCTTT
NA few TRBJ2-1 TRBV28 CASSLPSSYNEQFF TGTGCCAGCAGTTTACCCAGCTCCTACAATGAGCAGTTCTTC
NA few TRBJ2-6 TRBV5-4 CASRSDSGANVLTF TGTGCCAGCAGGTCAGACTCTGGGGCCAACGTCCTGACTTTC
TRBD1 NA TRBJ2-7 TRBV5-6 CASSLGQGPYEQYF TGTGCCAGCAGCCTAGGACAGGGCCCCTACGAGCAGTACTTC
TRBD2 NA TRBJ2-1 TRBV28 CASSSPSFSGRGYNEQFF TGTGCCAGCAGTTCGCCCTCGTTTAGCGGGAGGGGTTACAATGAGCAGTTCTTC
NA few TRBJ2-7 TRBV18 CASSPFERQTYEQYF TGTGCCAGCTCACCATTTGAACGACAAACCTACGAGCAGTACTTC
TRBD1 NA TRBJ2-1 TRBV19 CASSRDRGSGYNEQFF TGTGCCAGTAGTAGGGACAGGGGTTCGGGTTACAATGAGCAGTTCTTC
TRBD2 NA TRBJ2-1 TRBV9 CASSARSGRTDNEQFF TGTGCCAGCAGCGCCCGTAGCGGGAGGACCGACAATGAGCAGTTCTTC
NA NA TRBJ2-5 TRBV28 CASSSKQGGVAETQYF TGTGCCAGCAGTTCCAAACAGGGCGGCGTGGCAGAGACCCAGTACTTC
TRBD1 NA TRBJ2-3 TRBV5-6 CASSWTGLSTDTQYF TGTGCCAGCAGCTGGACAGGGTTGAGCACAGATACGCAGTATTTT
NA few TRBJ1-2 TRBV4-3 CASSRQTVNYGYTF TGCGCCAGCAGTCGACAGACGGTTAACTATGGCTACACCTTC
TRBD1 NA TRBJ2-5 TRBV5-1 CASSRTGTGETQYF TGCGCCAGCAGCCGAACGGGGACAGGAGAGACCCAGTACTTC
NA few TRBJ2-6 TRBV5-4 CASSLDRSGANVLTF TGTGCCAGCAGCTTGGACAGGTCTGGGGCCAACGTCCTGACTTTC
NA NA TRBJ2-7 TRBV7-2 CASSPRETSYEQYF TGTGCCAGCAGCCCACGGGAAACCTCCTACGAGCAGTACTTC
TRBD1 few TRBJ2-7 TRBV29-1 CSALRDSSYEQYF TGCAGCGCCCTTCGGGACAGCTCCTACGAGCAGTACTTC
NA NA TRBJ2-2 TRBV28 CASSPPTANPTGELFF TGTGCCAGCAGTCCCCCGACAGCCAACCCCACCGGGGAGCTGTTTTTT
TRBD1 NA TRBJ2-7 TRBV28 CASFPGQGRHEQYF TGTGCCAGTTTTCCTGGACAGGGACGACACGAGCAGTACTTC
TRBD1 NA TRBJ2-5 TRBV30 CAWSVVQGAGETQYF TGTGCCTGGAGTGTCGTACAGGGGGCAGGGGAGACCCAGTACTTC
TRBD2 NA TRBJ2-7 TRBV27 CASSSGLEYYEQYF TGTGCCAGCAGTTCGGGACTAGAATACTACGAGCAGTACTTC
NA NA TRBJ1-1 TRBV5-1 CASSGGDMPNTEAFF TGCGCCAGCAGCGGGGGGGACATGCCGAACACTGAAGCTTTCTTT
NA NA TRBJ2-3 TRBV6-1 CASRRLGRGLDTQYF TGTGCCAGTCGCAGGTTGGGCAGGGGTTTGGATACGCAGTATTTT
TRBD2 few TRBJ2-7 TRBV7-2 CASSFIAGDEQYF TGTGCCAGCAGCTTTATAGCGGGAGACGAGCAGTACTTC
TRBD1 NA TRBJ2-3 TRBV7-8 CASSRRDRLKDTQYF TGTGCCAGCAGTCGCCGGGACAGGCTCAAAGATACGCAGTATTTT
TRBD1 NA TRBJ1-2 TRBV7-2 CASSPYSPGQAGYGYTF TGTGCCAGCAGCCCCTATTCCCCCGGACAGGCGGGCTATGGCTACACCTTC
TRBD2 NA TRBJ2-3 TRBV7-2 CASSLGLAGTDTQYF TGTGCCAGCAGCTTAGGACTAGCGGGCACAGATACGCAGTATTTT
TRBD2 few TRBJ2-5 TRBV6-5 CASSGLAGAETQYF TGTGCCAGCAGTGGCCTAGCGGGAGCGGAGACCCAGTACTTC
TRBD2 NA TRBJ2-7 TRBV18 CASSPSAGGDYEQYF TGTGCCAGCTCACCAAGTGCGGGAGGCGACTACGAGCAGTACTTC
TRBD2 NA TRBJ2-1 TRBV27 CASSFLSGLAGDNEQFF TGTGCCAGCAGTTTCCTCTCGGGACTAGCGGGCGACAATGAGCAGTTCTTC
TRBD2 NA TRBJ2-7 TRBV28 CASRGASGRYEQYF TGTGCCAGCAGAGGGGCTAGCGGGCGGTACGAGCAGTACTTC